These 2 T cell receptor beta chains were sequenced from one sample in a study of blood T cell repertoires in COVID-19. Method: immunoSEQ multiplex PCR; TCRdb's copy keeps in-frame clones and lacks some. The sample has about 250,000 clones; more than 75% are singletons. The material sequenced was PBMCs or T cells enriched from blood (not recorded which). These receptors all stem from a man aged 35 to 55 who had recovered from COVID-19.

V and J are TRBV4-1 and TRBJ1-2; D gene uncertain. The V gene lost 4 bases and the J gene lost 10 bases, with 28 bases spanning the gap. The length of the CDR3 is 17 residues. Germline CDR1 is MGHRA and CDR2 is YSYEKL. The CDR3 DNA is TGCGCCAGCAGCCCGGAAGGTAAAGTGACTAGAGGGATAGACTACACCTTC. This translates into CASSPEGKVTRGIDYTF.

The rearrangement joins TRBV11-1 to TRBJ2-3, with 9 bases matching TRBD2. CDR1 and CDR2 from the germline V gene are SGHAT and FQDESV (reference sequence). Trimming took 4 bases from V and 4 from J; bases not matched to a gene: 9. The length of the CDR3 is 16 residues. The CDR3 here is CASSSRGLAGPDTQYF. The DNA of the CDR3 is TGTGCCAGCAGCTCGAGGGGCCTAGCGGGACCAGATACGCAGTATTTT.